The rows below give T cell receptor beta chains drawn from one sample of a study of memory CD4+ T cells and cytomegalovirus serostatus. The repertoire was sequenced with immunoSEQ multiplex PCR; TCRdb's copy has only in-frame clones and lacks some. Seen here are 65,000 to 95,000 clones, less than 90% observed once, and the top ten hold around 0.78%. Material for sequencing was memory CD4+ T cells from blood. Source of these receptors: an adult in good health and CMV-seronegative. The CDR3 runs from the conserved cysteine through the conserved F or W. A D gene is named only where the DNA matches it firmly. Clone size is stated in some rows and not others, as once, few, many or a class when expanded.

len | j_gene | abundance | v_gene | d_gene | CDR3aa | CDR3nt
12 | TRBJ1-5 | . | TRBV30 | TRBD1 | CAQGVNNQPQHF | TGTGCCCAGGGGGTCAACAATCAGCCCCAGCATTTT
13 | TRBJ1-5 | . | TRBV6-1 | . | CASQPDSNQPQHF | TGTGCCAGCCAGCCCGATAGCAATCAGCCCCAGCATTTT
14 | TRBJ2-5 | . | TRBV5-4 | TRBD1 | CASSLGGGYETQYF | TGTGCCAGCAGCTTGGGAGGGGGCTATGAGACCCAGTACTTC
16 | TRBJ2-1 | . | TRBV7-2 | . | CASSQRTGLTYNEQFF | TGTGCCAGCAGCCAGAGGACGGGTTTAACCTACAATGAGCAGTTCTTC
19 | TRBJ1-1 | . | TRBV5-1 | TRBD1 | CASSYTAGQVTIMNTEAFF | TGCGCCAGCAGTTATACCGCGGGACAGGTTACAATCATGAACACTGAAGCTTTCTTT
11 | TRBJ2-1 | . | TRBV2 | . | CASSGENEQFF | TGTGCCAGCAGTGGGGAGAATGAGCAGTTCTTC
16 | TRBJ2-5 | few | TRBV7-2 | TRBD2 | CASSLVGTSGQETQYF | TGTGCCAGCAGCTTAGTTGGGACTAGCGGCCAAGAGACCCAGTACTTC
12 | TRBJ2-5 | once | TRBV19 | . | CASSYREETQYF | TGTGCCAGTAGTTATAGGGAGGAGACCCAGTACTTC
13 | TRBJ1-2 | . | TRBV29-1 | TRBD1 | CSVPNQGGYGYTF | TGCAGCGTGCCGAACCAGGGGGGGTATGGCTACACCTTC
14 | TRBJ2-3 | once | TRBV19 | TRBD1 | CASSIQGATDTQYF | TGTGCCAGTAGTATACAGGGGGCAACAGATACGCAGTATTTT
14 | TRBJ2-7 | . | TRBV6-5 | . | CASKAGTLSYEQYF | TGTGCCAGCAAAGCCGGGACACTCTCCTACGAGCAGTACTTC
16 | TRBJ1-2 | once | TRBV11-2 | . | CASSLSLVAPTYGYTF | TGTGCCAGCAGCTTATCCCTGGTGGCTCCAACCTATGGCTACACCTTC
14 | TRBJ2-1 | . | TRBV29-1 | TRBD1 | CSAGGQGAPSEQFF | TGCAGCGCCGGGGGACAGGGGGCTCCCTCTGAGCAGTTCTTC
13 | TRBJ1-2 | . | TRBV28 | . | CASGQSWVYGYTF | TGTGCCAGCGGGCAGTCCTGGGTTTATGGCTACACCTTC
13 | TRBJ2-2 | . | TRBV7-6 | . | CASSLLGSGTSVF | TGTGCCAGCAGCTTACTGGGGTCCGGGACGAGTGTTTTT
14 | TRBJ1-3 | . | TRBV27 | TRBD1 | CASKDRAAGNTIYF | TGTGCCAGCAAAGACAGGGCGGCTGGAAACACCATATATTTT
16 | TRBJ2-3 | . | TRBV15 | TRBD2 | CATSARLAEAADTQYF | TGTGCCACCAGCGCCCGACTAGCGGAGGCCGCAGATACGCAGTATTTT
12 | TRBJ1-2 | . | TRBV29-1 | . | CSVELVVSGYTF | TGCAGCGTTGAATTGGTAGTAAGTGGCTACACCTTC
13 | TRBJ1-1 | . | TRBV7-8 | . | CASSYRGYTEAFF | TGTGCCAGCAGCTACAGAGGTTACACTGAAGCTTTCTTT
14 | TRBJ1-2 | . | TRBV10-3 | . | CAISEAGADYGYTF | TGTGCCATCAGTGAGGCAGGGGCGGACTATGGCTACACCTTC
13 | TRBJ1-2 | . | TRBV15 | . | CATSRDYSYGYTF | TGTGCCACCAGCAGAGATTACAGCTATGGCTACACCTTC
14 | TRBJ2-2 | . | TRBV29-1 | TRBD1 | CSVGPTGASGELFF | TGCAGCGTTGGTCCCACAGGGGCGTCCGGGGAGCTGTTTTTT
11 | TRBJ2-2 | . | TRBV29-1 | . | CSVANTGELFF | TGCAGCGTTGCTAACACCGGGGAGCTGTTTTTT